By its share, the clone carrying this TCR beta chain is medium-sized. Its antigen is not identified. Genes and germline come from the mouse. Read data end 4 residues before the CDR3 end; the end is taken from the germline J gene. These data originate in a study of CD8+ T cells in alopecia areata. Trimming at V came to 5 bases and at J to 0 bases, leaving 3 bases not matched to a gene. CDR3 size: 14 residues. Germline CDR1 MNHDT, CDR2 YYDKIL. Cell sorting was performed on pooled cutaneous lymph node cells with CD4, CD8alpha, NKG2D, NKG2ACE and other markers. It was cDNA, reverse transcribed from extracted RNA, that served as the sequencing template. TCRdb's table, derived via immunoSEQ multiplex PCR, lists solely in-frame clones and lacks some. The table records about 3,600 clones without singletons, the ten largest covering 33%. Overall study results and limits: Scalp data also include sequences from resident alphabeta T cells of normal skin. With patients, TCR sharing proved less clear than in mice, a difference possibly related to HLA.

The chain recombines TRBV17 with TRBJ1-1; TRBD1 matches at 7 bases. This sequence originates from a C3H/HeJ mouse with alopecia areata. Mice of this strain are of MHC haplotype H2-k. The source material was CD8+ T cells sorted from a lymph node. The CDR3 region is CASSLGTANTEVFF. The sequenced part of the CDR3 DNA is TGTGCTAGCAGTCTTGGGACAGCAAACACA.